One sample yielded the 23 T cell receptor beta chains listed below, sequenced in a study of cytomegalovirus exposure and HLA in healthy donors. The PCR used 60 Vbeta and 13 Jbeta primers. Method: immunoSEQ multiplex PCR; TCRdb's copy keeps in-frame clones and lacks some. The repertoire consists of approximately 160,000 clones, with roughly 82% occurring once and the leading ten covering 2.5% to 3.5%. Sequencing was performed on PBMCs. The receptors come from a woman between 50 and 59 years old in good health and CMV-seropositive.

The chain combines TRBV2 with TRBJ1-2, with a weak D call TRBD1 (6 bases). In germline, CDR1 is SNHLY, CDR2 FYNNEI. The CDR3 covers 14 residues. V shed 4 bases and J shed 0 bases, with 9 bases lying between them. CDR3 sequence: CASSGTAANYGYTF. Here the CDR3 DNA reads TGTGCCAGCAGTGGGACAGCCGCTAACTATGGCTACACCTTC.

This clone was observed a handful of times. The chain uses TRBV18 and TRBJ2-1; possible D gene TRBD1, 6 bases. The CDR3 is 15 residues long. From germline, CDR1 is KGHSH and CDR2 LQKENI. Between the trimmed V and J ends, which lost 2 bases and 7 bases, there was a span of 15 bases. CDR3 sequence (DNA): TGTGCCAGCTCACCAAGTACAGGGCCCCGGAATGAGCAGTTCTTC. This sequence encodes CASSPSTGPRNEQFF.

There are a few counts of this clone. The rearrangement uses TRBV10-3 and TRBJ1-2; D uncertain. Trimming shortened V by 1 base and J by 4 bases, and 10 bases separated the two germline ends. The CDR3 has 14 amino acids. Germline assignment: CDR1 ENHRY and CDR2 SYGVKD. The CDR3: CAISELLQTYGYTF. Here the CDR3 DNA reads TGTGCCATCAGTGAGTTGCTACAGACCTATGGCTACACCTTC.

The chain has TRBV5-1 and TRBJ2-3; 11 bases are shared with TRBD2. J was trimmed by 5 bases and V by 4 bases; bases with no gene match: 3. This CDR3 is built from 14 residues. Germline lookup yields CDR1 SGHRS and CDR2 YFSETQ. CDR3 sequence: CASSDTSGGDTQYF. The DNA of the CDR3 is TGCGCCAGCAGCGACACTAGCGGGGGAGATACGCAGTATTTT.

The genes are TRBV7-9 and TRBJ1-6; D gene ambiguous. The germline V gene encodes CDR1 SEHNR and CDR2 FQNEAQ (reference sequence). The ends were cut back, 3 bases at V and 6 bases at J, with 9 bases in the middle. The CDR3 sequence is 14 residues long. CDR3 nucleotides: TGTGCCAGCAGCTTCGACACCCCTAATTCACCCCTCCACTTT. Protein: CASSFDTPNSPLHF. Full variable domain (rest looked up from reference TRBV7-9 and TRBJ1-6): DTGVSQNPRHKITKRGQNVTFRCDPISEHNRLYWYRQTLGQGPEFLTYFQNEAQLEKSRLLSDRFSAERPKGSFSTLEIQRTEQGDSAMYLCASSFDTPNSPLHFGNGTRLTVT.

The J gene is TRBJ2-5, the V gene TRBV7-8, with D perhaps matching TRBD2 (5 bases). Trimming pared 6 bases from V and 0 bases from J, leaving 17 bases between. The CDR3 is made up of 16 amino acids. The germline V gene has CDR1 SGHVS and CDR2 FQNEAQ. In nucleotides, the CDR3 is TGTGCCAGCAGTTTCAACACGGGAATGTACCAAGAGACCCAGTACTTC. Amino acid sequence: CASSFNTGMYQETQYF.

The gene calls are TRBV4-1 and TRBJ2-7; TRBD1 aligns across 9 bases. The CDR3 is 16 amino acids. Germline CDR1 is MGHRA and CDR2 is YSYEKL. V was pared by 3 bases and J by 6 bases, with 12 bases of the junction left unmatched. The CDR3 sequence is CASSQRPGQGGLEQYF. Here the CDR3 DNA reads TGCGCCAGCAGCCAGAGACCGGGACAGGGTGGTCTCGAGCAGTACTTC.

This clone was observed a few times. The chain employs TRBV4-2 and TRBJ2-7, with D possibly being TRBD2 (5 bases). V lost 1 base to trimming and J lost 4 bases, with 8 bases between them. Germline-derived CDR1 and CDR2 are LGHNA and YNFKEQ. This CDR3 has 13 amino acids. This CDR3 is CASSQAEAYEQYF. CDR3 in DNA: TGTGCCAGCAGCCAAGCGGAGGCATACGAGCAGTACTTC.

The chain recombines TRBV7-2 with TRBJ2-5; the D is unclear. The germline CDR1 and CDR2 sequences are SGHTA and FQGNSA. The V end lost 5 bases, the J end lost 5 bases, and 12 bases lay between the germline ends. The CDR3 contains 13 residues. CDR3 sequence: CASSTTYGETQYF. The CDR3 DNA follows: TGTGCCAGCAGCACCACATACGGGGAGACCCAGTACTTC.

This chain connects TRBV25-1 to TRBJ1-6; tentative D call: TRBD1 (5 bases). CDR3 length: 14 residues. The germline gives CDR1 MGHDK, CDR2 SYGVNS. The V end was cut by 1 base, the J end by 10 bases, with 11 bases between. As DNA, the CDR3 is TGTGCCAGCAGTGAATCTACGTGGGGCTCACCCCTCCACTTT. Encoded protein: CASSESTWGSPLHF. Full variable domain (outside the CDR3, taken from reference TRBV25-1 and TRBJ1-6): EADIYQTPRYLVIGTGKKITLECSQTMGHDKMYWYQQDPGMELHLIHYSYGVNSTEKGDLSSESTVSRIRTEHFPLTLESARPSHTSQYLCASSESTWGSPLHFGNGTRLTVT.

CDR3 DNA sequence: TGTGCCAGCAGCGCCCTTATGGGACAGAGGGGCGATACGCAGTATTTT. This codes for CASSALMGQRGDTQYF. The chain couples TRBV9 to TRBJ2-3, with 7 bases that match TRBD1. J lost 6 bases, V lost 3 bases, and 13 bases had no gene match. The CDR3 runs to 16 residues. Germline V gene data show CDR1 as SGDLS and CDR2 as YYNGEE.

The V and J genes are TRBV4-1 and TRBJ1-4; D gene unclear. Trimming took 1 base from V and 0 from J, leaving 9 bases between them. The CDR3 contains 16 residues. CDR1 MGHRA and CDR2 YSYEKL come from the germline V gene. DNA of the CDR3: TGCGCCAGCAGCCAAGGGGCTGGTTCAACTAATGAAAAACTGTTTTTT. This translates into CASSQGAGSTNEKLFF.

The chain employs TRBV5-1 and TRBJ2-7; 8 nucleotides line up with TRBD1. Looked up from germline, CDR1 is SGHRS and CDR2 is YFSETQ. The CDR3 is 15 amino acids. The ends lost 4 bases at V and 1 base at J; junction bases unmatched: 7. In nucleotides, the CDR3 is TGCGCCAGCAGCCCCTGGACAGGGATATCCTACGAGCAGTACTTC. As protein: CASSPWTGISYEQYF.

The table lists this clone with a few counts. CDR3 loop: CASSLGTGPLGGYTF. Here the CDR3 DNA reads TGCGCCAGCAGCTTGGGGACAGGACCACTGGGGGGCTACACCTTC. The chain has TRBV5-1 and TRBJ1-2; 7 bases are shared with TRBD1. CDR1 and CDR2 from the germline V gene are SGHRS and YFSETQ. The CDR3 consists of 15 residues. The trim removed 0 bases at V and 8 bases at J, leaving 10 bases unmatched.

The chain is built from TRBV27 and TRBJ2-1, with 8 positions matching TRBD2. After removal of 0 bases from V and 4 bases from J, the junction contained 5 bases not matched to a gene. The CDR3 length is 16 residues. Germline V gene sequence: CDR1 MNHEY, CDR2 SMNVEV (reference sequence). The CDR3 loop is CASSLSVGGVYNEQFF. For the CDR3, the DNA is TGTGCCAGCAGTTTATCCGTCGGGGGGGTTTACAATGAGCAGTTCTTC.

This clone has a handful of counts. The chain carries TRBV7-9 and TRBJ1-2; D is possibly TRBD1 (6 bases). This CDR3 is built from 14 residues. The V and J ends lost 3 bases and 6 bases respectively, with 14 bases between them. Germline CDR1 SEHNR, CDR2 FQNEAQ (reference sequence). In DNA, the CDR3 is TGTGCCAGCAGCTTGGGGCAGGGGTCTAATGGCTACACCTTC. This gives the protein CASSLGQGSNGYTF.

The gene calls are TRBV5-1 and TRBJ2-7; 7 positions match TRBD1. The CDR3 is made up of 13 amino acids. Germline lookup yields CDR1 SGHRS and CDR2 YFSETQ. V was pared by 6 bases and J by 4 bases, with 7 bases of the junction left unmatched. The CDR3 loop reads CASKGTVVYEQYF. In DNA form, the CDR3 reads TGCGCCAGCAAGGGGACAGTGGTGTACGAGCAGTACTTC.

V is TRBV6-5 and J is TRBJ2-6, with D unresolved. Trimming removed 0 bases at V and 1 base at J, with 7 bases between. The CDR3 contains 16 residues. Per germline, CDR1 MNHEY and CDR2 SVGAGI. CDR3 region: CASSYSEASGANVLTF. For the CDR3, the DNA is TGTGCCAGCAGTTACTCCGAGGCTTCTGGGGCCAACGTCCTGACTTTC.

The rearrangement joins TRBV19 to TRBJ1-5; the D gene is possibly TRBD1 (6 bases). Trimming shortened V by 4 bases and J by 1 base, and 14 bases separated the two germline ends. Looked up from germline, CDR1 is LNHDA and CDR2 is SQIVND (reference sequence). The CDR3 runs 16 residues. CDR3 bases: TGTGCCAGTAGTAATGCGGGGGCGCGAAGCAATCAGCCCCAGCATTTT. Translated: CASSNAGARSNQPQHF. The full variable domain, with the rest looked up from reference TRBV19 and TRBJ1-5, is DGGITQSPKYLFRKEGQNVTLSCEQNLNHDAMYWYRQDPGQGLRLIYYSQIVNDFQKGDIAEGYSVSREKKESFPLTVTSAQKNPTAFYLCASSNAGARSNQPQHFGDGTRLSIL.

The V call is TRBV27, the J call TRBJ2-7; 7 nucleotides match TRBD1. V trimming: 0 bases; J trimming: 3 bases; junction bases outside the gene matches: 5. Germline CDR1 MNHEY, CDR2 SMNVEV (reference sequence). This CDR3 contains 15 residues. The CDR3 is CASSLSVGQRYEQYF. The CDR3 DNA reads as TGTGCCAGCAGTTTATCTGTGGGACAGCGCTACGAGCAGTACTTC.

CDR3 in amino acids: CAWSAETEQETQYF. The CDR3 nucleotides are TGTGCCTGGAGTGCGGAGACAGAACAAGAGACCCAGTACTTC. The chain employs TRBV30 and TRBJ2-5, with TRBD1 as a possible D gene (5 bases). CDR1 and CDR2 (germline): GTSNPN, SVGIG (reference sequence). V was clipped by 1 base and J by 2 bases, with 11 bases between them. The length of the CDR3 is 14 residues.

The CDR3 sequence: CASSPGPEGYGYTF. CDR3 nucleotides: TGTGCCAGCAGCCCGGGCCCGGAGGGCTATGGCTACACCTTC. The chain employs TRBV4-2 and TRBJ1-2; no firm D call. This CDR3 spans 14 amino acids. Germline V gene lookup returns CDR1 LGHNA and CDR2 YNFKEQ. V lost 4 bases and J 4 bases, leaving 13 bases between the germline ends.

The V call is TRBV7-8, the J call TRBJ2-3; 8 bases line up with TRBD1. V lost 3 bases, J lost 2 bases, and 7 bases stayed unmatched. This CDR3 contains 16 residues. The germline CDR1 and CDR2 sequences are SGHVS and FQNEAQ. The CDR3: CASSLNRQGITDTQYF. The CDR3 bases are TGTGCCAGCAGCTTGAATCGACAGGGGATCACAGATACGCAGTATTTT.